The T cell receptor (beta chain) under discussion was sequenced for a study of blood T cell repertoires in COVID-19. The overall study: COVID-19 samples from acute and convalescent phases originated in the United States, Italy and Spain. T cells, B-cell-depleted T cells, or PBMCs provided the cDNA or gDNA that served as material.

Germline V lookup: CDR1 SGHNT, CDR2 YYREEE (reference sequence). Trimming removed 3 bases at V and 2 bases at J, with 8 bases between. The CDR3 length is 14 residues. This clone was found a few times. Study processing details: Amplifying reference gene primers gave estimates of nucleated cell counts. Generated by immunoSEQ multiplex PCR, the TCRdb table keeps only in-frame clones and is missing some. V, J and clone size were drawn from that table, and D and trimming were deduced from the DNA. The sample holds 200,000 to 250,000 clones, about 86% seen once. This receptor was taken from an older woman with acute or convalescent COVID-19. The V call is TRBV5-4, the J call TRBJ1-4; D uncertain. Sequencing was carried out using peripheral blood. CDR3 sequence reads: CASSSGLTNEKLFF. The CDR3 DNA reads as TGTGCCAGCAGCTCCGGACTGACTAATGAAAAACTGTTTTTT.